This T cell receptor beta chain was found in a study of cytomegalovirus exposure and HLA in healthy donors. Vbeta (60) and Jbeta (13) primers were used in the PCR. Original handling: Unique TCR beta chains numbered approximately 80 million in a later analysis, with roughly 10 million shared. Clones were sequenced by immunoSEQ multiplex PCR, and TCRdb holds only the in-frame ones, with some missing. V, J and clone size are taken as reported in that table, and D and trimming were inferred from the DNA itself. In the table there are about 78,000 clones, around 85% of which are singletons. CDR1 SGHDN and CDR2 FVKESK come from the germline V gene. This CDR3 is 15 amino acids long. The J segment lost 5 bases and the V segment lost 0 bases, leaving 4 bases of the junction unmatched.

This TCR was recovered from a woman aged 50 to 60 in good health and CMV-seronegative. V usage is TRBV14 and J usage is TRBJ2-7; the match to TRBD2 covers 10 bases. The specimen was PBMCs. The CDR3 nucleotides read TGTGCCAGCAGCCAAGATACGGGACTAGCGCACGAGCAGTACTTC. Residues: CASSQDTGLAHEQYF.